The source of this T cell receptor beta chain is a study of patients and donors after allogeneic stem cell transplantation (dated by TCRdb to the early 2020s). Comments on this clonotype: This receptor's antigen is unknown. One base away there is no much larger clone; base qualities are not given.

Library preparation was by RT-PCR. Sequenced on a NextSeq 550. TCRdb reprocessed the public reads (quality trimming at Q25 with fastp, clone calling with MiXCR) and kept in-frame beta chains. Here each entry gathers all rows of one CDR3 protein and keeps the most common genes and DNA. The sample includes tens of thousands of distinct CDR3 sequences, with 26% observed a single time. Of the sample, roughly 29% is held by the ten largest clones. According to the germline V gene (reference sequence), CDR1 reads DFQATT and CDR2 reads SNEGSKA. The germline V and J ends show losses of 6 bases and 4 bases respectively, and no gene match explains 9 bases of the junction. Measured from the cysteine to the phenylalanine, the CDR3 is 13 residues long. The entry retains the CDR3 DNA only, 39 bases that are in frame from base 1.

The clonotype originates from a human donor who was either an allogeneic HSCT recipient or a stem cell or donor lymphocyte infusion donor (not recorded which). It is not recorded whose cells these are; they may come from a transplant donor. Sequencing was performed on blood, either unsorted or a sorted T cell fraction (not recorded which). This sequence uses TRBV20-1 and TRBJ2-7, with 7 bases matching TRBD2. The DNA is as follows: TGCAGTGCCTCAGGCGGGAGTCATTACGAGCAGTACTTC. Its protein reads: CSASGGSHYEQYF.